The clone carrying this T cell receptor (beta chain) was observed once. A junction boundary mismatches the germline segment, possibly from a read error. This CDR3 is 14 amino acids long. Germline V lookup: CDR1 SSHAT, CDR2 FNYEAQ (reference sequence). At a deep level, the assay was run. Assay: immunoSEQ multiplex PCR; the TCRdb copy retains only in-frame clones and omits some. The sample shows over 400,000 clones, 65% to 85% of them seen only once. These data belong to a study of shared clonotypes between healthy human individuals. All the donors were Caucasian adults who lived in Nashville, Tennessee. The unsorted samples took roughly 100 million PBMCs to get genomic DNA.

This TCR came from a woman in her thirties or forties in good health. Some clones in this sample may be carry-over from other donors' samples. The chain uses TRBV7-7 and TRBJ2-3; a possible D gene is TRBD1 (6 bases). Sample: PBMCs. Here the CDR3 DNA reads TGTGCTAGCAGCAGGCAGGGGCACACAGATACGCAGTATTTT. Amino acid sequence: CASSRQGHTDTQYF.